A selection of T cell receptor beta chains follows, all from one sample in a study of blood T cell repertoires in COVID-19. Generated by immunoSEQ multiplex PCR, the TCRdb table keeps only in-frame clones and is missing some. The table records around 140,000 clones, around 90% of them present only once. The sequenced material came from peripheral blood. The receptors were gathered from a human donor with COVID-19, enrolled during active disease. The donor label of this sample is uncertain. CDR3s include the opening cysteine and the closing phenylalanine or tryptophan. Fields, in order: clone size, J gene, D gene, V gene, CDR3 DNA, CDR3 protein. A D gene is named only where the DNA matches it firmly. The listing skips clone size in some rows; elsewhere it reads once, few, many or a size class.

.	TRBJ1-3	TRBD1	TRBV9	TGTGCCAGCAGCCGACAGGGAACCTCTGGAAACACCATATATTTT	CASSRQGTSGNTIYF
.	TRBJ2-3	.	TRBV25-1	TGTGCCAGCAGTGACCCTGCGGACTCTAGCACAGATACGCAGTATTTT	CASSDPADSSTDTQYF
.	TRBJ1-3	.	TRBV9	TGTGCCAGCAGCACCCACCAGGGAGGCGGCTCTGGAAACACCATATATTTT	CASSTHQGGGSGNTIYF
.	TRBJ1-6	.	TRBV12-5	TGTGCTAGTGGTTCCGACTTTTCACCCCTCCACTTT	CASGSDFSPLHF
.	TRBJ2-7	.	TRBV9	TGTGCCAGCAGCTCTACTACCGGTGCCTCTTACTACGAGCAGTACTTC	CASSSTTGASYYEQYF
.	TRBJ2-2	.	TRBV2	TGTGCCACCGGGCCGGGGGTAATGAACACCGGGGAGCTGTTTTTT	CATGPGVMNTGELFF
.	TRBJ1-1	TRBD1	TRBV19	TGTGCCAGCCAGGGACAGACGAACACTGAAGCTTTCTTT	CASQGQTNTEAFF
many	TRBJ1-4	TRBD1	TRBV5-5	TGTGCCAGCAGCACCGCACCGGGACAGAATGAAAAACTGTTTTTT	CASSTAPGQNEKLFF
.	TRBJ2-3	TRBD2	TRBV5-4	TGTGCCAGCAGCTTGCGGACTAGCGGGTCGACAGATACGCAGTATTTT	CASSLRTSGSTDTQYF
.	TRBJ1-6	.	TRBV7-8	TGTGCCAGCAGCTTAGCAGGGGGAGATTCACCCCTCCACTTT	CASSLAGGDSPLHF
.	TRBJ2-6	TRBD1	TRBV4-2	TGTGCCAGCAGCCAAAGGGGACCCAGGGGGCGTGGGGCCAACGTCCTGACTTTC	CASSQRGPRGRGANVLTF
.	TRBJ1-2	.	TRBV5-1	TGCGCCAGCAGCTTGGACGGGGGTCTGGGAGGCTACACCTTC	CASSLDGGLGGYTF
.	TRBJ2-2	.	TRBV5-1	TGCGCCAGCAGCTTGTTACAGAACACCGGGGAGCTGTTTTTT	CASSLLQNTGELFF
.	TRBJ2-5	.	TRBV25-1	TGTGCCAGCAGTCTGGAGACCCAGTACTTC	CASSLETQYF
.	TRBJ1-1	.	TRBV2	TGTGCCAGCAAAAATCAGGGAACAACTGAAGCTTTCTTT	CASKNQGTTEAFF
.	TRBJ2-1	.	TRBV2	TGTGCCAGCAACGGCCAGCGAAGACACAATGAGCAGTTCTTC	CASNGQRRHNEQFF
few	TRBJ1-4	.	TRBV4-1	TGCGCCAGCAGCCAAGTAGGGGGAGATCGAAAACTGTTTTTT	CASSQVGGDRKLFF
.	TRBJ2-7	TRBD1	TRBV28	TGTGCCAGCACTTCGAATGAGGGTGTGACCGGGACAGGGTTGGACGAGCAGTACTTC	CASTSNEGVTGTGLDEQYF
.	TRBJ1-3	.	TRBV2	TGTGCCAGCAGTGAAAGTCAGGGGCACTCTGGAAACACCATATATTTT	CASSESQGHSGNTIYF
.	TRBJ1-2	.	TRBV7-9	TGTGCCAGCAGCTTACGGGGGAGCTATGGCTACACCTTC	CASSLRGSYGYTF
once	TRBJ1-6	.	TRBV19	TGTGCCAGTAGTATAGATGGCAGGGGATGGAGCTCCTATAATTCACCCCTCCACTTT	CASSIDGRGWSSYNSPLHF
.	TRBJ1-6	.	TRBV15	TGTGCCACCAGCAGAGATCTCGGGGGTTATAATTCACCCCTCCACTTT	CATSRDLGGYNSPLHF
.	TRBJ2-1	.	TRBV7-9	TGTGCCAGCAGCCCACAGGGAGGGATCGGCAATGAGCAGTTCTTC	CASSPQGGIGNEQFF
.	TRBJ2-1	.	TRBV6-5	TGTGCCACCGCTAGCGAGAAATACAATGAGCAGTTCTTC	CATASEKYNEQFF
.	TRBJ2-5	TRBD2	TRBV4-2	TGTGCCAGCAGCCAAGGGACTAGCGGTAGGGAGACCCAGTACTTC	CASSQGTSGRETQYF
.	TRBJ2-2	.	TRBV9	TGTGCCAGCAGCGTAAGGGGCAGGGAATTCTCCGGGGAGCTGTTTTTT	CASSVRGREFSGELFF
many	TRBJ2-7	.	TRBV12-5	TGTGCTAGTGGGTCCGGGGCCTACGAGCAGTACTTC	CASGSGAYEQYF
.	TRBJ2-2	.	TRBV9	TGTGCCAGCAGCGCAGCCCCGGGGCAGGGGATCGGGGAGCTGTTTTTT	CASSAAPGQGIGELFF
.	TRBJ1-5	.	TRBV12-3/TRBV12-4	TGTGCCAGCAGGGCAGGGGCTCAGCCCCAGCATTTT	CASRAGAQPQHF